Presented here are 31 T cell receptor beta chains from one specimen sequenced in a study of blood T cell repertoires in COVID-19. Some clones are missing from TCRdb's copy, which holds only in-frame ones; the method was immunoSEQ multiplex PCR. The sample consists of tens of thousands of clones, 88% of them appearing once. The specimen sequenced was peripheral blood. All receptors come from a human donor in a cohort sampled during active COVID-19.

This clone was counted once. The chain employs TRBV6-5 and TRBJ2-7, with D uncertain. The CDR3 covers 14 residues. Germline loops: CDR1 MNHEY, CDR2 SVGAGI. V lost 7 bases and J 2 bases, leaving 15 bases between the germline ends. This CDR3 is CASNNLATTYEQYF. In nucleotides, the CDR3 is TGTGCCAGCAATAACTTAGCAACCACCTACGAGCAGTACTTC.

The CDR3 DNA sequence: TGTGCCAGCAGCTCTCGGGCTAGCGGGGGCGATACGCAGTATTTT. This gives the protein CASSSRASGGDTQYF. The genes are TRBV5-4 and TRBJ2-3, with TRBD2 matching 10 bases. Trimming at V came to 3 bases and at J to 6 bases, leaving 7 bases not matched to a gene. This CDR3 is 15 amino acids long. Looked up from germline, CDR1 is SGHNT and CDR2 is YYREEE (reference sequence).

The chain is built from TRBV5-6 and TRBJ1-1; 9 bases are a match to TRBD1. Germline V gene lookup returns CDR1 SGHDT and CDR2 YYEEEE. The CDR3 is 18 amino acids. The V gene end was trimmed by 1 base and the J gene end by 1 base; junction bases not matched to a gene: 11. The CDR3 coding sequence is TGTGCCAGCAGCTTGTGGGACAGCTACAGGGGGCCGAACACTGAAGCTTTCTTT. Protein product: CASSLWDSYRGPNTEAFF.

The chain carries TRBV28 and TRBJ2-3; D call uncertain. Germline assignment: CDR1 MDHEN and CDR2 SYDVKM. The CDR3 length is 11 residues. The V end lost 5 bases, the J end lost 4 bases, and 4 bases lay between the germline ends. The CDR3 here is CASSLADTQYF. The CDR3 nucleotides are TGTGCCAGCAGTCTCGCAGATACGCAGTATTTT.

This clone was observed a handful of times. The gene calls are TRBV5-4 and TRBJ2-2; 9 bases are a match to TRBD2. This CDR3 region has 17 residues. Germline values: CDR1 SGHNT, CDR2 YYREEE (reference sequence). The V segment lost 1 base and the J segment 0 bases; nucleotides outside the gene matches: 4. CDR3 sequence: CASSLRGGRANTGELFF. The CDR3 DNA is TGTGCCAGCAGCTTGCGTGGCGGGAGGGCGAACACCGGGGAGCTGTTTTTT.

The genes are TRBV5-1 and TRBJ2-7, with a weak D call TRBD1 (6 bases). Trimming took off 5 bases at V and 1 base at J, with 16 bases between the two ends. Germline CDR1 SGHRS, CDR2 YFSETQ. The CDR3 extends over 15 amino acids. This CDR3 is CASSSHPDRSYEQYF. The CDR3 bases are TGCGCCAGCAGTTCCCATCCGGACAGATCCTACGAGCAGTACTTC. The full variable domain, rest sourced from reference TRBV5-1 and TRBJ2-7, is KAGVTQTPRYLIKTRGQQVTLSCSPISGHRSVSWYQQTPGQGLQFLFEYFSETQRNKGNFPGRFSGRQFSNSRSEMNVSTLELGDSALYLCASSSHPDRSYEQYFGPGTRLTVT.

The chain links TRBV9 to TRBJ2-2, with no clear D. This CDR3 has 12 amino acids. In germline, CDR1 is SGDLS, CDR2 YYNGEE. V was cut by 3 bases and J by 3 bases, with 3 bases left in between. The CDR3 region is CASSDYTGELFF. The CDR3 DNA follows: TGTGCCAGCAGCGACTACACCGGGGAGCTGTTTTTT.

V gene TRBV11-2 combines with J gene TRBJ2-5; 8 positions agree with TRBD1. V trimming: 2 bases; J trimming: 5 bases; junction bases outside the gene matches: 4. The germline gives CDR1 SGHAT, CDR2 FQNNGV. This CDR3 has 14 residues. This CDR3 is CASSLQGALETQYF. The CDR3 DNA reads TGTGCCAGCAGCTTACAGGGGGCCTTGGAGACCCAGTACTTC.

A single count supports this clone. The gene calls are TRBV5-1 and TRBJ2-7; D is possibly TRBD2 (5 bases). Looked up from germline, CDR1 is SGHRS and CDR2 is YFSETQ. Trimming shortened V by 2 bases and J by 6 bases, and 24 bases separated the two germline ends. The CDR3 extends over 17 amino acids. The DNA for the CDR3 is TGCGCCAGCAGCTTAGAATCTAGAATTGAGAGGGCTTCCGAGCAGTACTTC. Protein sequence: CASSLESRIERASEQYF. Full variable domain (outside the CDR3, taken from reference TRBV5-1 and TRBJ2-7): KAGVTQTPRYLIKTRGQQVTLSCSPISGHRSVSWYQQTPGQGLQFLFEYFSETQRNKGNFPGRFSGRQFSNSRSEMNVSTLELGDSALYLCASSLESRIERASEQYFGPGTRLTVT.

This CDR3 reads CASSLPSGEETQYF. CDR3 coding DNA: TGTGCCAGCAGCTTACCTAGCGGAGAAGAGACCCAGTACTTC. The rearrangement uses TRBV11-2 and TRBJ2-5; 7 bases align to TRBD2. The germline CDR1 and CDR2 sequences are SGHAT and FQNNGV. The CDR3 extends over 14 amino acids. After removal of 2 bases from V and 3 bases from J, the junction contained 3 bases not matched to a gene.

J is TRBJ2-7 and V is TRBV7-2; 9 bases are a match to TRBD2. CDR1 is SGHTA, CDR2 FQGNSA, per germline. This CDR3 is 14 amino acids long. V trimming: 0 bases; J trimming: 6 bases; junction bases outside the gene matches: 3. In DNA, the CDR3 is TGTGCCAGCAGCTTAGCGGCACTAGCGGGCGAGCAGTACTTC. Amino acid sequence: CASSLAALAGEQYF. Together with reference TRBV7-2 and TRBJ2-7, the CDR3 gives the full variable domain: GAGVSQSPSNKVTEKGKDVELRCDPISGHTALYWYRQSLGQGLEFLIYFQGNSAPDKSGLPSDRFSAERTGGSVSTLTIQRTQQEDSAVYLCASSLAALAGEQYFGPGTRLTVT.

This clone was seen just once. This rearrangement joins TRBV4-2 to TRBJ1-5; 7 positions match TRBD1. The CDR3 runs to 15 residues. Germline lookup yields CDR1 LGHNA and CDR2 YNFKEQ. The ends lost 1 base at V and 4 bases at J; junction bases unmatched: 4. This CDR3 is CASSQVRGSNQPQHF. CDR3 sequence (DNA): TGTGCCAGCAGCCAAGTCAGGGGGTCAAATCAGCCCCAGCATTTT.

The rearrangement links TRBV27 to TRBJ2-7, with TRBD2 matching 7 bases. The junction had 4 bases not matched to a gene; V was cut back by 2 bases and J by 6 bases. Germline CDR1 reads MNHEY; CDR2 reads SMNVEV (reference sequence). The CDR3 totals 13 residues. The CDR3 protein is CASSLGGVSEQYF. The CDR3 DNA sequence: TGTGCCAGCAGTTTAGGGGGGGTATCCGAGCAGTACTTC.

The gene calls are TRBV7-9 and TRBJ2-3, with TRBD2 as a possible D gene (5 bases). V was shortened by 1 base and J by 3 bases, with 8 bases between the two germline ends. CDR3 length: 14 residues. CDR1 is SEHNR and CDR2 is FQNEAQ in the germline V gene (reference sequence). CDR3 in amino acids: CASSLGGITDTQYF. In nucleotides, the CDR3 is TGTGCCAGCAGCTTAGGAGGGATTACAGATACGCAGTATTTT.

This clone came up a few times. The chain joins TRBV7-9 to TRBJ1-2, with D tentatively TRBD1 (6 bases). This CDR3 has 15 residues. Germline loops: CDR1 SEHNR, CDR2 FQNEAQ (reference sequence). The V gene lost 6 bases and the J gene lost 8 bases, with 22 bases spanning the gap. CDR3: CASRESGHSVGGYTF. CDR3 coding DNA: TGTGCCAGCAGGGAATCGGGACATAGCGTTGGGGGCTACACCTTC.

The chain carries TRBV27 and TRBJ1-6; TRBD1 agrees at 8 bases. Germline V gene sequence: CDR1 MNHEY, CDR2 SMNVEV (reference sequence). Unmatched junction bases numbered 9, after V lost 3 bases and J lost 8 bases. This CDR3 has 16 amino acids. CDR3 sequence: CASSFSPGGFDSPLHF. Here the CDR3 DNA reads TGTGCCAGCAGTTTCTCCCCAGGGGGCTTTGATTCACCCCTCCACTTT.

V gene TRBV25-1 combines with J gene TRBJ1-6; no clear D. The CDR3 totals 14 residues. CDR1 is MGHDK, CDR2 SYGVNS, per germline. V lost 5 bases and J lost 5, with 10 bases in between. CDR3 residues: CASSLGTDNSPLHF. As DNA, the CDR3 is TGTGCCAGCAGTCTCGGAACAGATAATTCACCCCTCCACTTT. The whole variable domain, remainder taken from reference TRBV25-1 and TRBJ1-6, is EADIYQTPRYLVIGTGKKITLECSQTMGHDKMYWYQQDPGMELHLIHYSYGVNSTEKGDLSSESTVSRIRTEHFPLTLESARPSHTSQYLCASSLGTDNSPLHFGNGTRLTVT.

The rearrangement uses TRBV27 and TRBJ1-5; 7 positions match TRBD1. Germline values: CDR1 MNHEY, CDR2 SMNVEV (reference sequence). V lost 5 bases to trimming and J lost 9 bases; unmatched junction nucleotides: 13. This CDR3 is 15 amino acids long. The CDR3 loop reads CASSDRPGPGGPQHF. CDR3 sequence (DNA): TGTGCCAGCAGTGATCGCCCGGGGCCAGGGGGGCCCCAGCATTTT.

The chain joins TRBV19 to TRBJ1-5; D gene unclear. The CDR3 has 13 residues. Trimming removed 6 bases from V and 6 bases from J, with 12 bases in between. Germline CDR1 reads LNHDA; CDR2 reads SQIVND (reference sequence). CDR3 nucleotide sequence: TGTGCCAGTAGCCGGGGTTTCGGTCAGCCCCAGCATTTT. This codes for CASSRGFGQPQHF.

In its sample, this clone was seen a few times. This chain links TRBV28 with TRBJ1-1; D is uncertain. V was shortened by 7 bases and J by 0 bases, with 15 bases between the two germline ends. The CDR3 runs to 15 residues. The germline V gene encodes CDR1 MDHEN and CDR2 SYDVKM. CDR3 loop: CASTPREAMNTEAFF. The CDR3 DNA reads as TGTGCCAGCACCCCACGTGAGGCCATGAACACTGAAGCTTTCTTT.

The chain employs TRBV24-1 and TRBJ1-2; D is unresolved. V was pared by 4 bases and J by 1 base, with 9 bases between. The CDR3 runs 14 residues. Germline CDR1 KGHDR, CDR2 SFDVKD. The CDR3 region has the DNA TGTGCCACCAGTGAGCCAGGACTTAACTATGGCTACACCTTC. This encodes CATSEPGLNYGYTF.

V and J are TRBV6-4 and TRBJ2-3; 8 positions agree with TRBD2. After removal of 4 bases from V and 0 bases from J, the junction contained 0 bases not matched to a gene. Per the germline V gene, CDR1 is MRHNA and CDR2 is SNTAGT. This CDR3 region has 14 residues. In nucleotides, the CDR3 is TGTGCCAGCAGTGCTAGCGGGAGCACAGATACGCAGTATTTT. This codes for CASSASGSTDTQYF.

The chain is built from TRBV9 and TRBJ2-7, with D tentatively TRBD2 (5 bases). Trimming removed 0 bases at V and 6 bases at J, with 10 bases between. Germline lookup yields CDR1 SGDLS and CDR2 YYNGEE. CDR3 length equals 13 residues. The CDR3 coding sequence is TGTGCCAGCAGCGTAGAACCTAGCCGCGAGCAGTACTTC. This codes for CASSVEPSREQYF.

The genes are TRBV7-9 and TRBJ1-5; TRBD1 matches at 8 bases. The CDR3 is 15 residues long. From germline, CDR1 is SEHNR and CDR2 FQNEAQ (reference sequence). The V gene end was trimmed by 1 base and the J gene end by 4 bases; junction bases not matched to a gene: 3. The DNA of the CDR3 is TGTGCCAGCAGCTTAGGGCAGGGGGCAAATCAGCCCCAGCATTTT. Residues: CASSLGQGANQPQHF. The full variable domain, with the rest looked up from reference TRBV7-9 and TRBJ1-5, is DTGVSQNPRHKITKRGQNVTFRCDPISEHNRLYWYRQTLGQGPEFLTYFQNEAQLEKSRLLSDRFSAERPKGSFSTLEIQRTEQGDSAMYLCASSLGQGANQPQHFGDGTRLSIL.

The rearrangement joins TRBV11-2 to TRBJ2-2; 11 bases map to TRBD2. CDR3 length: 15 residues. Germline CDR1 is SGHAT and CDR2 is FQNNGV. V gave up 6 bases and J gave up 5 bases; unmatched junction bases: 5. CDR3 loop: CASRPTSGRTGELFF. In DNA form, the CDR3 reads TGTGCCAGCAGACCAACTAGCGGGAGAACCGGGGAGCTGTTTTTT.

The chain carries TRBV27 and TRBJ2-1; 14 positions agree with TRBD2. With 8 bases clipped from V and 8 bases from J, the junction kept 11 bases outside the gene matches. Germline values: CDR1 MNHEY, CDR2 SMNVEV (reference sequence). CDR3 length: 16 residues. In DNA, the CDR3 is TGTGCCAGCGTTTTGAGCGGGACTAGCGGGAGCGATGAGCAGTTCTTC. Protein product: CASVLSGTSGSDEQFF.

This chain links TRBV9 with TRBJ2-1; 12 positions match TRBD2. The trim removed 4 bases at V and 2 bases at J, leaving 4 bases unmatched. Germline V gives CDR1 SGDLS, CDR2 YYNGEE. The CDR3 is 16 residues long. The CDR3 loop reads CASSSRLAGAYNEQFF. CDR3 coding DNA: TGTGCCAGCAGCTCTCGACTAGCGGGAGCCTACAATGAGCAGTTCTTC.

V gene TRBV9 combines with J gene TRBJ2-3; tentative D call: TRBD1 (5 bases). This CDR3 contains 16 residues. With 2 bases removed from V and 0 bases from J, the gap between germline ends came to 13 bases. Germline-derived CDR1 and CDR2 are SGDLS and YYNGEE. CDR3: CASSVTQGTSTDTQYF. CDR3 nucleotides: TGTGCCAGCAGCGTCACCCAGGGAACTAGCACAGATACGCAGTATTTT.

V is TRBV11-3 and J is TRBJ2-3; 8 nucleotides match TRBD2. The CDR3 is 19 amino acids. V lost 1 base to trimming and J lost 6 bases; unmatched junction nucleotides: 18. Germline V gene lookup returns CDR1 SGHNT and CDR2 YENEEA. The DNA of the CDR3 is TGTGCCAGCAGCTTAGGGTGGGGGGGGACTAGTGGTTTGTCGGATACGCAGTATTTT. It is translated as CASSLGWGGTSGLSDTQYF.

Comments on this clone: One junction end does not reproduce the germline sequence, and a read error may be involved. As DNA, the CDR3 is TGTGCCGGCAGTTACGAGTGGTGGACAGGGGCCTACGAGCAGTACTTC. Its protein product is CAGSYEWWTGAYEQYF. The J gene is TRBJ2-7, the V gene TRBV6-2 or TRBV6-3, with 9 bases fitting TRBD1. The CDR3 is 16 amino acids. Germline CDR1 MNHEY, CDR2 SVGEGT.

The chain combines TRBV5-1 with TRBJ2-5; TRBD1 is a possible D gene (7 bases). Looked up from germline, CDR1 is SGHRS and CDR2 is YFSETQ. The CDR3 totals 15 residues. Trimming shortened V by 4 bases and J by 8 bases, and 21 bases separated the two germline ends. CDR3 loop: CASSVTGDSGETQYF. The DNA of the CDR3 is TGCGCCAGCAGCGTAACAGGGGACTCGGGAGAAACCCAGTACTTC.